Below, one T cell receptor beta chain is given with its context. This entry is derived from a study of technical replicates of blood from four donors. The CDR3 loop spans 15 amino acids. Germline lookup yields CDR1 MDHEN and CDR2 SYDVKM. The trim removed 10 bases at V and 2 bases at J, leaving 11 bases unmatched. Produced via immunoSEQ multiplex PCR; TCRdb's table is partial and in-frame only. The table has about 83,000 clones, approximately 97% seen once. The chain uses TRBV28 and TRBJ2-7; 10 nucleotides line up with TRBD2. The sample comprised T cells isolated from PBMCs. The clonotype was recovered from a human donor in good health. In DNA form, the CDR3 reads TGTGCCACCGAAGCTAGCGGGAGTCGGGCCTACGAGCAGTACTTC. Protein: CATEASGSRAYEQYF.